This T cell receptor beta chain was profiled in a study of T cell changes during pregnancy in multiple sclerosis. Here immunoSEQ multiplex PCR was the method, and the copy in TCRdb shows in-frame clones only, minus some. The sample consists of 65,000 to 75,000 clones, just under 95% of them appearing once. This specimen was peripheral blood, taken after pregnancy. The source is a female donor in good health, enrolled as a control in a pregnancy study.

CDR3 sequence: CASSLKSGAGYEQYF. The CDR3, as DNA: TGTGCCAGCAGCTTAAAATCGGGAGCTGGCTACGAGCAGTACTTC. This chain uses TRBV7-2 with TRBJ2-7; maybe TRBD2 (6 bases). Trimming took off 2 bases at V and 3 bases at J, with 14 bases between the two ends. This CDR3 comprises 15 residues. Germline V CDR1 and CDR2: SGHTA, FQGNSA.